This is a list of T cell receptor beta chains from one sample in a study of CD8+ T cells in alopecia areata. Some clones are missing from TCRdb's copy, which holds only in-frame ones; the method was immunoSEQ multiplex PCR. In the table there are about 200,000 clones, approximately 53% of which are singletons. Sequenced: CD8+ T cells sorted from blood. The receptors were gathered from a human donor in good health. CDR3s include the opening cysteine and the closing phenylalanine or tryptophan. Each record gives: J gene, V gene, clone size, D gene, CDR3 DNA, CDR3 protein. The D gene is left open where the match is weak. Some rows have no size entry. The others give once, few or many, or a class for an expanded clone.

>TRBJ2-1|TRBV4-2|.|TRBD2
TGTGCCAGCAGCCAGGGCTCGACAGCGGGGAGTGACAATGAGCAGTTCTTC
CASSQGSTAGSDNEQFF
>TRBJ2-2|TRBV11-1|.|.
TGTGCCAGCAGCTTAGGTCGATCGGACAAGAACACCGGGGAGCTGTTTTTT
CASSLGRSDKNTGELFF
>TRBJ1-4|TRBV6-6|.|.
TGTGCCAGCAGAAGGGCCAGGATCTCTGAAAAACTGTTTTTT
CASRRARISEKLFF
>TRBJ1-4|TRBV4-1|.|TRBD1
TGCGCCAGCAGCCAAGATTCAGCAGGGGGCGCCCAGTCGGTGATTTTT
CASSQDSAGGAQSVIF
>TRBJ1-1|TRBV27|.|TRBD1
TGTGCCAGCAGTTTAGCAGGGGGCTACACTGAAGCTTTCTTT
CASSLAGGYTEAFF
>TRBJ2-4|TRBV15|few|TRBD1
TGTGCCACCAGCAGAGGACAGGGAGACATTCAGTACTTC
CATSRGQGDIQYF
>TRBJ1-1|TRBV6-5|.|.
TGTGCCAGCAGTTTGTACAGGACCGTGAACACTGAAGCTTTCTTT
CASSLYRTVNTEAFF
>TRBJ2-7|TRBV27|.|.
TGTGCCAGCAGTTTATCGGGGATTTGGGAGCAGTACTTC
CASSLSGIWEQYF
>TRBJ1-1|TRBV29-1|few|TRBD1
TGCAGCGCCGTGGACAGGGTGACGTTGGGCACTGAAGCTTTCTTT
CSAVDRVTLGTEAFF
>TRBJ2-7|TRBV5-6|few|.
TGTGCCAGCAGCTTGGCGCTAGGCGAGCAGTACTTC
CASSLALGEQYF
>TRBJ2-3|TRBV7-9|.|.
TGTGCCACCAGGGAAGATACGCAGTATTTT
CATREDTQYF
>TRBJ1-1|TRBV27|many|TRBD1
TGTGCCAGCAGCTACTCAGGGGGGTGGAACACTGAAGCTTTCTTT
CASSYSGGWNTEAFF
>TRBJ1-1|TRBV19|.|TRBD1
TGTGCCAGTAGTATGCCCCCCGGACAGGGAAGGTCGAACACTGAAGCTTTCTTT
CASSMPPGQGRSNTEAFF
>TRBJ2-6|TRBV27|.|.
TGTGCCAGCAGTTCAGGGGGACTGCTCTCTGGGGCCAACGTCCTGACTTTC
CASSSGGLLSGANVLTF
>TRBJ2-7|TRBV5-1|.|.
TGCGCCAGCAGCTCCGGGTCTCCCTACGAGCAGTACTTC
CASSSGSPYEQYF
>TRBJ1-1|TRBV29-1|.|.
TGCAGTAGCTCGGGGGGCCAGGGCACTGAAGCTTTCTTT
CSSSGGQGTEAFF
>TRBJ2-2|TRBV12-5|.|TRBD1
TGTGCTAGTGGTTTGGACAGGGGGCGAGAAACCGGGGAGCTGTTTTTT
CASGLDRGRETGELFF
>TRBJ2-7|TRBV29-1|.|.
TGCAGCGTTCTGCGTGGGACGGACTACGAGCAGTACTTC
CSVLRGTDYEQYF
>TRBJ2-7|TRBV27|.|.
TGTGCCAGCAGTTTAGCCGGGGCGCACGAGCAGTACTTC
CASSLAGAHEQYF
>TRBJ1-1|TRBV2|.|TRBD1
TGTGCCAGCAGCTCCCACAGGGGAGAAGCTTTCTTT
CASSSHRGEAFF
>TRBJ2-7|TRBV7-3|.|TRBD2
TGTGCCAGCAGCGCAGCGGGGGTCGACGAGCAGTACTTC
CASSAAGVDEQYF
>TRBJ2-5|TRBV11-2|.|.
TGTGCCAGCAGCCCCCCATCATCCAGGTTAATGGAGACCCAGTACTTC
CASSPPSSRLMETQYF
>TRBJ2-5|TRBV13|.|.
TGTGCCAGCAGCGGGACCCAAGAGACCCAGTACTTC
CASSGTQETQYF
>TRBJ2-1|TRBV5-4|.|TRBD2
TGTGCCAGCAGCCTGGGACTAGAGAATGAGCAGTTCTTC
CASSLGLENEQFF
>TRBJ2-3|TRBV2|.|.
TGTGCCAGCAGTGTGTCAGGGGGGTTCACAGATACGCAGTATTTT
CASSVSGGFTDTQYF
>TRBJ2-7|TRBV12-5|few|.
TGTGCTAGTGGTGGAATCCTCAGGCACGAGCAGTACTTC
CASGGILRHEQYF
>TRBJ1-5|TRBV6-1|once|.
TGTGCCAGCAGGGGGGGGCCCCAGCATTTT
CASRGGPQHF
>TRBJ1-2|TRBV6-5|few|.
TGTGCCAGCCGATTGAGTTCTCGGGATGGCTACACCTTC
CASRLSSRDGYTF
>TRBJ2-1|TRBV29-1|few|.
TGCAGCGCCGAGGGCGGGGTCTCCTACAATGAGCAGTTCTTC
CSAEGGVSYNEQFF
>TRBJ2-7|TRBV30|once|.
TGTGCCTGGAGTGTACTGGGTACCCCCGACGACGAGCAGTACTTC
CAWSVLGTPDDEQYF
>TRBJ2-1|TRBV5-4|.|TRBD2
TGTGCCAGCAGCTATAGCGGGGGGTCCGGAAAGGAGCAGTTCTTC
CASSYSGGSGKEQFF
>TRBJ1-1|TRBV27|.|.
TGTGCCAGCAGTCCCCCCAATACAGGAGACGATGAAGCTTTCTTT
CASSPPNTGDDEAFF
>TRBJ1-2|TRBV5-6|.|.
TGTGCCAGCAGCTCGGTGGTGGGGCCCTATGGCTACACCTTC
CASSSVVGPYGYTF
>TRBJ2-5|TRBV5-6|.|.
TGTGCCAGCAGCTTGGAACGGAACGCGAGGGAGACCCAGTACTTC
CASSLERNARETQYF
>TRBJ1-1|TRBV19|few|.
TGTGCCAGTAGGCAGGGCAGCAACACTGAAGCTTTCTTT
CASRQGSNTEAFF
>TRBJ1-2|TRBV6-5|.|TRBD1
TGTGCCAGCAGTCCCCAAGGGGGCGCTTCCGGCTACACCTTC
CASSPQGGASGYTF
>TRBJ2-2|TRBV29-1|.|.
TGCAGCGTTCTAGCAGGATTGTCCGGGGAGCTGTTTTTT
CSVLAGLSGELFF
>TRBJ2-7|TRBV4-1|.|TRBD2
TGCGCCAGCAGCCAACCGGGGGGGATATTCTACGAGCAGTACTTC
CASSQPGGIFYEQYF
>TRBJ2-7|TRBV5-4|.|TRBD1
TGTGCCAGCAGCTTTCGGACAGGGGCCGAGCAGTACTTC
CASSFRTGAEQYF
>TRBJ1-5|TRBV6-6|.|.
TGTGCCAGCAGGGCGGGCAATCAGCCCCAGCATTTT
CASRAGNQPQHF
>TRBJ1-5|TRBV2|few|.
TGTGCCAGCTGGGACGGTAGCGCGAATCAGCCCCAGCATTTT
CASWDGSANQPQHF
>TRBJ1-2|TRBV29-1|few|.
TGCAGCGTCTATATAAGGGGCTGGTATGGCTACACCTTC
CSVYIRGWYGYTF
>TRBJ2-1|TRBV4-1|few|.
TGCGCCAGCAGCCAAGCGAGTGTCAGCTACAATGAGCAGTTCTTC
CASSQASVSYNEQFF
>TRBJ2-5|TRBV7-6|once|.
TGTGCCAGCAGCCAAACAGGGAACCAAGAGACCCAGTACTTC
CASSQTGNQETQYF
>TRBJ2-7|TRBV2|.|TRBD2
TGTGCCAGCAGTCCAGGACGGACTAGCGTTTACGAGCAGTACTTC
CASSPGRTSVYEQYF
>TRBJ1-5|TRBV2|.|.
TGTGCCAGCAGTGAGGGCCCGAGGCAGCCCCAGCATTTT
CASSEGPRQPQHF
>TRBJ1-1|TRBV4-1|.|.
TGCGCCAGCAGCCAAGGTGCTGGATTGAACACTGAAGCTTTCTTT
CASSQGAGLNTEAFF
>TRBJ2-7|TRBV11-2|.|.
TGTGCCAGCAGCGTAGGGGGGCCGTCCTACGAGCAGTACTTC
CASSVGGPSYEQYF
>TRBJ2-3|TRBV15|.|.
TGTGCCACCAGCAGAGGAGAGGGCGACACAGATACGCAGTATTTT
CATSRGEGDTDTQYF
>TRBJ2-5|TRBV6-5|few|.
TGTGCCAGCAGTAAAGACTGGACAGCTCAAGAGACCCAGTACTTC
CASSKDWTAQETQYF
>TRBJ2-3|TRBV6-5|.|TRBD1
TGTGCCAGCGCCGGGACAGGGGGCTCAGATACGCAGTATTTT
CASAGTGGSDTQYF
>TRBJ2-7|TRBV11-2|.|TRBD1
TGTGCCAGCAGCTTAGCTCTTTTACAGGGGCTCGAAGACGAGCAGTACTTC
CASSLALLQGLEDEQYF
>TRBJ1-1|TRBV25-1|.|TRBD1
TGTGCCAGCAGCCCATGGGGGACAGGAGACACTGAAGCTTTCTTT
CASSPWGTGDTEAFF
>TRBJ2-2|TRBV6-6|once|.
TGTGCCAGCAGACCCGGGGGGAACACCGGGGAGCTGTTTTTT
CASRPGGNTGELFF
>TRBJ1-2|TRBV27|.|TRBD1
TGTGCCAGCGCCATTTCAGGGGGATATTATGGCTACACCTTC
CASAISGGYYGYTF
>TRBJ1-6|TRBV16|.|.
TGTGCCAGCAGCCAATCGTCCTCCTATAATTCACCCCTCCACTTT
CASSQSSSYNSPLHF
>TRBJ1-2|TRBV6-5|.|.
TGTGCCAGCAGTTCTCGGGGGGCGAGTGGCTACACCTTC
CASSSRGASGYTF